This TCR beta chain was documented in a study of OX40 agonist ivuxolimab in advanced cancers. V was clipped by 5 bases and J by 7 bases; unmatched bases: 7. Per germline, CDR1 SNHLY and CDR2 FYNNEI. The CDR3 has 15 amino acids. Measured with immunoSEQ multiplex PCR; TCRdb has only the in-frame clones, and not every one. The sample shows roughly 67,000 clones, around 93% of them seen only once. This chain connects TRBV2 to TRBJ2-1, with TRBD2 identical over 11 bases. The TCR comes from an adult with an advanced solid tumor such as melanoma, head and neck, liver or kidney cancer. This material consisted of CD4+ or CD8+ T cells sorted from blood, taken in a trial of the OX40 agonist ivuxolimab. CDR3 region: CASSPTSGSRNEQFF. The CDR3 coding sequence is TGTGCCAGCAGTCCTACTAGCGGGAGCAGGAATGAGCAGTTCTTC.